This T cell receptor (beta chain) was sequenced in a study of cytomegalovirus exposure and HLA in healthy donors. Study summary: Earlier, about 179 million T cells were analyzed, and approximately 110 million unique TCR beta sequences were found among them.

To note about this clone: The antigen is unknown.

In the PCR, 60 Vbeta and 13 Jbeta primers were used. Libraries were prepared by immunoSEQ multiplex PCR; TCRdb keeps only in-frame clonotypes and omits some of them. The listing contains over 75,000 clones. V lost 0 bases, J lost 9 bases, and 7 bases stayed unmatched. CDR3 length equals 15 residues. CDR1 MNHNS and CDR2 SASEGT come from the germline V gene. Findings of the study overall: A previous analysis found most TCR beta V segments productive roughly 87% or roughly 30% of the time. Later genetic work tied a missense DCLRE1C variant to beta-chain V and J trimming.

The specimen sequenced was PBMCs. The source of this sequence is a man in his fifties in good health and CMV-seronegative. J is TRBJ2-7 and V is TRBV6-1, with 11 nucleotides matching TRBD1. CDR3 protein: CASSEAPGQGDVQYF. CDR3 nucleotide sequence: TGTGCCAGCAGTGAAGCTCCGGGACAGGGGGACGTGCAGTACTTC.